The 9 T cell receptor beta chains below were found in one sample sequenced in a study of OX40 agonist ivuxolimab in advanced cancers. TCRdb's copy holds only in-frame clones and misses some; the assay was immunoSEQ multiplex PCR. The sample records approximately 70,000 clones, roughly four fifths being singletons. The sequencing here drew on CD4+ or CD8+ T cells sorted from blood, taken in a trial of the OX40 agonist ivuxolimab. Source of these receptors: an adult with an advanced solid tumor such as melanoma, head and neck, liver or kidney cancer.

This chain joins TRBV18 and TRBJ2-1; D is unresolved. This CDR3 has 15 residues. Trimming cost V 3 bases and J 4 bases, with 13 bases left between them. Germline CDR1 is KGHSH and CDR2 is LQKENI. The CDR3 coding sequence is TGTGCCAGCTCACCTCAGAACTTAATTTACAATGAGCAGTTCTTC. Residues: CASSPQNLIYNEQFF.

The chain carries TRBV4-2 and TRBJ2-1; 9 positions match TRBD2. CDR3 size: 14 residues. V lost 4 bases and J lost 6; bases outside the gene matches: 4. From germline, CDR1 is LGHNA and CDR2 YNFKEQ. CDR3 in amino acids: CASSRTSGSNEQFF. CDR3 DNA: TGTGCCAGCAGCCGCACTAGCGGGTCCAATGAGCAGTTCTTC.

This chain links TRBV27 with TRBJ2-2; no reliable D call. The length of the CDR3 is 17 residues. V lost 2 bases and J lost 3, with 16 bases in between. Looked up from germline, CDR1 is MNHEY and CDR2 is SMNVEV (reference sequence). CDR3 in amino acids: CASSLLAELGDTGELFF. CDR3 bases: TGTGCCAGCAGTTTACTTGCTGAACTTGGCGACACCGGGGAGCTGTTTTTT.

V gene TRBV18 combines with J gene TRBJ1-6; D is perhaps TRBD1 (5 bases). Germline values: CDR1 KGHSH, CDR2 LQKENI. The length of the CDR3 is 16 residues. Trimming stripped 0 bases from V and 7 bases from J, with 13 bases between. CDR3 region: CASSPPEGSGNSPLHF. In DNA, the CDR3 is TGTGCCAGCTCACCACCGGAGGGGAGTGGGAATTCACCCCTCCACTTT. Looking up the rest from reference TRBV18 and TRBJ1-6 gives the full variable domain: NAGVMQNPRHLVRRRGQEARLRCSPMKGHSHVYWYRQLPEEGLKFMVYLQKENIIDESGMPKERFSAEFPKEGPSILRIQQVVRGDSAAYFCASSPPEGSGNSPLHFGNGTRLTVT.

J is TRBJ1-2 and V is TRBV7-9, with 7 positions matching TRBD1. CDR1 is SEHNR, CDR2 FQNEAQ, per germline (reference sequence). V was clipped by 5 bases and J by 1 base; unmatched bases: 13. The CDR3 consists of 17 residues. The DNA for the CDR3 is TGTGCCAGCAGCCCTTCTCCGGGACAGTTGGGTAACTATGGCTACACCTTC. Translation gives CASSPSPGQLGNYGYTF.

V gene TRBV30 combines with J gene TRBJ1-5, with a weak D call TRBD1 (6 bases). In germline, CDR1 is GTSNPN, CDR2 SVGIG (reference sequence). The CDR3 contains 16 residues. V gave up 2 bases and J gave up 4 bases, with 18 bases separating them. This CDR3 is CAWSPLGRGPNQPQHF. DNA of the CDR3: TGTGCCTGGAGTCCCCTCGGCAGGGGCCCTAATCAGCCCCAGCATTTT.

The CDR3: CASEDNGEKLFF. The CDR3, as DNA: TGTGCCAGCGAGGACAACGGTGAAAAACTGTTTTTT. The chain joins TRBV28 to TRBJ1-4; a weak D match, TRBD1 (5 bases). The CDR3 has 12 amino acids. CDR1 MDHEN and CDR2 SYDVKM come from the germline V gene. V gave up 8 bases and J gave up 7 bases, with 11 bases separating them.

The chain's CDR3 is CARREGIYEQYV. CDR3 coding DNA: TGTGCCAGGCGGGAAGGGATCTACGAGCAGTACGTC. J is TRBJ2-7 and V is TRBV5-3, with a tentative D call TRBD2 (6 bases). TRBV5-3 is given ORF status, its function remaining uncertain. The length of the CDR3 is 12 residues. Trimming took off 8 bases at V and 3 bases at J, with 12 bases between the two ends.

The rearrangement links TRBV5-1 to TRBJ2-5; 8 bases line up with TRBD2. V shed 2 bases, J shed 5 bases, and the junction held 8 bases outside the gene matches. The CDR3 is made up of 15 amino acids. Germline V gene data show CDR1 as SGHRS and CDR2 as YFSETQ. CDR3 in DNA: TGCGCCAGCAGCTTCTCCGGGACTAGTGCGGAGACCCAGTACTTC. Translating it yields CASSFSGTSAETQYF.